In this sample, the clone carrying this TCR beta chain turned up many times. Antigen: not known. The data derive from a study of T cells in Graves' hyperthyroidism and ophthalmopathy. Overall study results and limits: Most thyroid clonotypes that were expanded above 0.001 also turned up in blood.

Trimming took 3 bases from V and 4 from J; bases not matched to a gene: 2. CDR1 MGHDK and CDR2 SYGVNS come from the germline V gene. This CDR3 has 13 amino acids. From RNA transcripts, TCR beta CDR3 regions were amplified. Using the HTBI primer set, a first-round RT-PCR was run on the TCR CDR3. Each CDR3 protein is one row after TCRdb ran MiXCR on the multiplex PCR reads. Of more than 550,000 distinct CDR3 sequences in the sample, about 45% were seen once. This TCR was recovered from an adult man with Graves' disease, either hyperthyroidism or ophthalmopathy (not recorded which). The chain links TRBV25-1 to TRBJ1-1, with TRBD1 matching over 7 bases. The specimen was peripheral blood or thyroid tissue (not recorded which). The CDR3 DNA reads as TGTGCCAGCAGTGACCCAGGGGGCACTGAAGCTTTCTTT. It translates to CASSDPGGTEAFF.